A single T cell receptor beta chain is shown here with its context. Its target is not known. This specimen comes from a study of T cell repertoires in cytomegalovirus infection. Study background: Indications of both CMV infection and matching HLA type were provided by public TCR beta signatures.

Findings of the study overall: Summed public TCR beta family frequency identified CMV carriers bearing the relevant HLA. HLA-C-restricted, CMV-specific TCR beta clonotypes were dominant ex vivo.

TCRdb independently ran MiXCR on the reads; one entry per CDR3 protein. This sample has approximately 250,000 distinct CDR3 sequences; approximately 22% occur once, and the top ten carry 15% to 20%. Germline trimming cut 3 bases from V and 2 bases from J; bases unmatched to any gene: 1. The CDR3 is 13 amino acids. The V gene's germline CDR1 is MGHDK and CDR2 SYGVNS. The specimen sequenced was CD8+ T cells from PBMCs. The chain is built from TRBV25-1 and TRBJ2-7; 7 nucleotides match TRBD2. The sequence came from a human donor in good health (CMV status not recorded). Some clones in this sample may be carry-over from other donors' samples. The CDR3: CASSETSPYEQYF. In DNA, the CDR3 is TGTGCCAGCAGTGAGACTAGCCCCTACGAGCAGTACTTC.